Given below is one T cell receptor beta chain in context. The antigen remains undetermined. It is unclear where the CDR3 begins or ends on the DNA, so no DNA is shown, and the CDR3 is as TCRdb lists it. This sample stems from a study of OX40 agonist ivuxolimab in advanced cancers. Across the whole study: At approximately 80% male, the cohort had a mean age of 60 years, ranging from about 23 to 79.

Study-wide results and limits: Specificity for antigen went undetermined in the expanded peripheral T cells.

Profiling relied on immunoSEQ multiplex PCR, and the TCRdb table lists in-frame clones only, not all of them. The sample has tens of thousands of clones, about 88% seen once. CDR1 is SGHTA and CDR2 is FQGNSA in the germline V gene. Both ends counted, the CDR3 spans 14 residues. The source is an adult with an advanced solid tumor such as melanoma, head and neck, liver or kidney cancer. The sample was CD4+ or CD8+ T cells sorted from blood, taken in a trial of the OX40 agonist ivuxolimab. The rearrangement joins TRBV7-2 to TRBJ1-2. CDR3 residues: CASSSSGLPYGYTF.